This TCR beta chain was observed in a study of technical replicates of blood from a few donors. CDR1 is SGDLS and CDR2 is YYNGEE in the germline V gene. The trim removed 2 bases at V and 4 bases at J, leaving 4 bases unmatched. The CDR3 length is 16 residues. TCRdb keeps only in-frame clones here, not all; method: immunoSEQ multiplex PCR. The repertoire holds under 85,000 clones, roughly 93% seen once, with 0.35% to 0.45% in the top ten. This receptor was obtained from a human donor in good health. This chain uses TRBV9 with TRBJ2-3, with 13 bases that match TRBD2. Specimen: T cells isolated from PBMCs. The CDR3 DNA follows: TGTGCCAGCAGCGTTCGACTAGCGGGAGGCCCAGATACGCAGTATTTT. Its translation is CASSVRLAGGPDTQYF.